The clone carrying this TCR beta chain has a handful of counts. Its target is unknown. Per the germline V gene, CDR1 is GTSNPN and CDR2 is SVGIG (reference sequence). The CDR3 is 14 residues long. V was pared by 8 bases and J by 1 base, with 15 bases between. The treatment: oral pan-JAK inhibitor, 5-10 mg twice daily. This sample is part of a study of CD8+ T cells in alopecia areata. The wider study: Treated patients' severity was scored by percentage of affected scalp area. Study results and limitations: A great number of expanded lesional clones endured in scalp and blood during tofacitinib. Administration of tofacitinib significantly diminished scalp clonality and expanded CD8+ clones within the top 100.

Extracted RNA was reverse transcribed, and the resulting cDNA served as sequencing template. Profiling relied on immunoSEQ multiplex PCR, and the TCRdb table lists in-frame clones only, not all of them. This table has over 150,000 clones, 50% to 60% appearing once. Here the sequenced sample was CD4+ T cells sorted from blood, taken at week 4, from a patient treated with tofacitinib. The J gene is TRBJ2-1, the V gene TRBV30; D uncertain. The origin of this receptor is a human donor with alopecia areata. The CDR3: CARKVARSYNEQFF. The CDR3 DNA sequence: TGTGCCCGCAAAGTAGCCAGGTCCTACAATGAGCAGTTCTTC. Full variable domain (rest looked up from reference TRBV30 and TRBJ2-1): SQTIHQWPATLVQPVGSPLSLECTVEGTSNPNLYWYRQAAGRGLQLLFYSVGIGQISSEVPQNLSASRPQDRQFILSSKKLLLSDSGFYLCARKVARSYNEQFFGPGTRLTVL.